This T cell receptor beta chain was obtained from a study of T cell repertoires in cytomegalovirus infection. Study context: Used in the study were CMV epitopes, some recently identified and HLA-C-restricted, others well-studied and HLA-B-restricted.

To note about this clonotype: Antigen: not known.

Trimming stripped 3 bases from V and 2 bases from J, with 14 bases between. In germline, CDR1 is MNHEY, CDR2 SVGEGT. The CDR3 is made up of 16 amino acids. Using its own MiXCR run on the reads, TCRdb lists one record per CDR3 protein. The table shows approximately 990,000 distinct CDR3 sequences, with approximately 31% occurring only once. The sequence was obtained from a human donor in good health (CMV status not recorded). Some clones in this sample may be carry-over from other donors' samples. V is TRBV6-2 or TRBV6-3 and J is TRBJ2-1; D unclear. The sequencing here drew on cultured CD8+ T cells from PBMCs, taken from culture after CMV antigen stimulation. The CDR3, as DNA: TGTGCCAGCAGTTATGCTGGGGTTCCTCCCTACAATGAGCAGTTCTTC. Translation gives CASSYAGVPPYNEQFF.